Listed here is a single T cell receptor beta chain. Germline V gives CDR1 SGHTA, CDR2 FQGNSA. The CDR3 runs to 12 residues. V shed 4 bases and J shed 6 bases, with 10 bases lying between them. The data are from a study of response to subunit inactivated influenza vaccine. MiXCR, run by TCRdb on the RT-PCR reads, gives a single entry per CDR3 protein. The sample contains a few hundred thousand distinct CDR3 sequences, around 15% of which appear only once. V usage is TRBV7-2 and J usage is TRBJ2-7; D is unclear. The clonotype originates from a man aged 50 to 60 who received an inactivated influenza vaccine. The sequenced sample was PBMCs from blood, obtained roughly 13 days after vaccination. The CDR3 region has the DNA TGTGCCAGCAGCTCCTTGGGTATCGAGCAGTACTTC. It translates to CASSSLGIEQYF.